The clone carrying this T cell receptor (beta chain) was found once. Treatment noted: randomized to nivolumab then ipilimumab (arm A) or the reverse (arm B). Germline CDR1 reads MNHEY; CDR2 reads SMNVEV (reference sequence). The CDR3 spans 12 residues. V lost 6 bases to trimming and J lost 5 bases, with 10 bases between them. The data were obtained in a study of sequential checkpoint blockade in melanoma. Whole-study context: Arm A got nivolumab then ipilimumab; arm B the reverse, 1:1.

Measured with immunoSEQ multiplex PCR; TCRdb has only the in-frame clones, and not every one. The table includes around 18,000 clones, roughly 80% detected once. The origin of this receptor is a human donor with melanoma. This specimen was CD8+ T cells sorted from blood (inferred from file names), taken from a patient given nivolumab and ipilimumab in sequence. The chain joins TRBV27 to TRBJ2-5; D ambiguous. The CDR3 here is CASSSYRETQYF. Written as DNA, the CDR3 is TGTGCCAGCAGCTCCTATCGGGAGACCCAGTACTTC.